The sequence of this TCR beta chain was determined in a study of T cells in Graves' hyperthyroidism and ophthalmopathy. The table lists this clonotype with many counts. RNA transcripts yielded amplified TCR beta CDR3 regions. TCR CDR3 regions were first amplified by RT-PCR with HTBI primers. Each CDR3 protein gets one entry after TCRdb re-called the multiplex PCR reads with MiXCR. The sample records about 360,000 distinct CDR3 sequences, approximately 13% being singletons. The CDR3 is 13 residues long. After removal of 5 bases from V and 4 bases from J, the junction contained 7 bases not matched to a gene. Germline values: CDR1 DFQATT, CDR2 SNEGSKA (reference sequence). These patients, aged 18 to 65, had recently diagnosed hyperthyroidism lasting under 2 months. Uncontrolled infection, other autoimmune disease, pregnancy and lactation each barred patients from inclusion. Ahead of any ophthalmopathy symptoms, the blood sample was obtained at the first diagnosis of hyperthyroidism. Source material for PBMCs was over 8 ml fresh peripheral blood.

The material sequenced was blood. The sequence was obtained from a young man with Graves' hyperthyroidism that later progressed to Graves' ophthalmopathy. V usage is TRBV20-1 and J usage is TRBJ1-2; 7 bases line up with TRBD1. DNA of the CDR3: TGCAGTGCTTCAACAGGGGCGGGCTATGGCTACACCTTC. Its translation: CSASTGAGYGYTF.